The rows below give T cell receptor beta chains drawn from one sample of a study of blood T cell repertoires in COVID-19. The table came from immunoSEQ multiplex PCR; TCRdb's copy has only in-frame clones and leaves some out. In the table there are 400,000 to 450,000 clones, roughly 90% of which are singletons. Source material: peripheral blood. The receptors originated from a man between 18 and 35 years old with COVID-19, enrolled during active disease. Both conserved end residues are part of each CDR3. A D gene is named only where the DNA matches it firmly. Size is stated for part of the rows, as once, few or many counts, or as a class when the clone is expanded.

D: NA; size: NA; J: TRBJ1-2; V: TRBV4-1; DNA: TGCGCCAGCAGCCCCGGTCGAGGAGGGACCTACTATGGCTACACCTTC; CDR3: CASSPGRGGTYYGYTF
D: TRBD1; size: NA; J: TRBJ1-6; V: TRBV3-1/TRBV3-2; DNA: TGTGCCAGCAGCCAAGCAGGGACAGCTAATTCACCCCTCCACTTT; CDR3: CASSQAGTANSPLHF
D: TRBD1; size: NA; J: TRBJ2-7; V: TRBV7-8; DNA: TGTGCCAGCAGCCCAAGTCCGGACAGGGCCTACGAGCAGTACTTC; CDR3: CASSPSPDRAYEQYF
D: NA; size: once; J: TRBJ2-5; V: TRBV7-8; DNA: TGTGCCAGCAGCTTAAGAATAGCGGCCGAGACCCAGTACTTC; CDR3: CASSLRIAAETQYF
D: NA; size: NA; J: TRBJ1-1; V: TRBV11-2; DNA: TGTGCCAGCAGCCTGGGGGGGCCAGAAGCTTTCTTT; CDR3: CASSLGGPEAFF
D: TRBD1; size: NA; J: TRBJ2-2; V: TRBV10-2; DNA: TGCGCCAGCAGTTTGGGACAGGGTAACACCGGGGAGCTGTTTTTT; CDR3: CASSLGQGNTGELFF
D: NA; size: once; J: TRBJ1-6; V: TRBV11-2; DNA: TGTGCCAGCAGCTTATGGGCCGCGACAAATTCACCCCTCCACTTT; CDR3: CASSLWAATNSPLHF
D: NA; size: NA; J: TRBJ2-2; V: TRBV5-1; DNA: TGCGCCAGCAGCGGGGGGAATATTGGAGCGGGGAACACCGGGGAGCTGTTTTTT; CDR3: CASSGGNIGAGNTGELFF
D: NA; size: NA; J: TRBJ1-4; V: TRBV5-4; DNA: TGTGCCAGCAGCCCGATCGGGGAACCGAATGAAAAACTGTTTTTT; CDR3: CASSPIGEPNEKLFF
D: NA; size: NA; J: TRBJ2-7; V: TRBV4-1; DNA: TGCGCCAGCAGCCAAGCAGGGGGGCTACCCTACGAGCAGTACTTC; CDR3: CASSQAGGLPYEQYF
D: NA; size: NA; J: TRBJ1-5; V: TRBV6-2/TRBV6-3; DNA: TGTGCCAGCAGTCACAGGGCGGTGGGCAATCAGCCCCAGCATTTT; CDR3: CASSHRAVGNQPQHF
D: NA; size: NA; J: TRBJ2-7; V: TRBV7-9; DNA: TGTGCCAGCAGCCCGGGATCGTACGAGCAGTACTTC; CDR3: CASSPGSYEQYF
D: NA; size: NA; J: TRBJ2-7; V: TRBV7-8; DNA: TGTGCCAGCAGCACCGGACATGCGGCCTACGAGCAGTACTTC; CDR3: CASSTGHAAYEQYF
D: TRBD1; size: NA; J: TRBJ2-7; V: TRBV27; DNA: TGTGCCAGCAGGTCGCCTAGGACAGGGACCTACGAGCAGTACTTC; CDR3: CASRSPRTGTYEQYF
D: TRBD1; size: NA; J: TRBJ2-5; V: TRBV6-5; DNA: TGTGCCAGCAGTTTAACGACAGGGGGTGTGGGAGAGACCCAGTACTTC; CDR3: CASSLTTGGVGETQYF
D: NA; size: NA; J: TRBJ1-6; V: TRBV5-6; DNA: TGTGCCAGCAGCTTGCTGAACAGTGGGAATTCACCCCTCCACTTT; CDR3: CASSLLNSGNSPLHF
D: TRBD2; size: NA; J: TRBJ2-2; V: TRBV7-3; DNA: TGTGCCAGCAGCTTAAAGCCTAGCGGGAGGGAACACACCGGGGAGCTGTTTTTT; CDR3: CASSLKPSGREHTGELFF
D: TRBD2; size: NA; J: TRBJ2-2; V: TRBV4-1; DNA: TGCGCCAGCAGCCAACGGCTAGCGGGAGAAACCGGGGAGCTGTTTTTT; CDR3: CASSQRLAGETGELFF
D: TRBD2; size: NA; J: TRBJ2-3; V: TRBV9; DNA: TGTGCCAGCAGCGTACCCATTAGCGGGAAGGATGCAGATACGCAGTATTTT; CDR3: CASSVPISGKDADTQYF
D: NA; size: NA; J: TRBJ2-7; V: TRBV2; DNA: TGTGCCAGCAGAGAACTCGCAGGTCTGCTATACTTC; CDR3: CASRELAGLLYF
D: NA; size: NA; J: TRBJ2-1; V: TRBV13; DNA: TGTGCCAGCAGCTCGACTAGAAAGCAGTTCTTC; CDR3: CASSSTRKQFF
D: TRBD2; size: once; J: TRBJ2-3; V: TRBV5-1; DNA: TGCGCCAGCAGTTTCTCTAGCGGGGTGAACACAGATACGCAGTATTTT; CDR3: CASSFSSGVNTDTQYF
D: TRBD1; size: NA; J: TRBJ2-7; V: TRBV5-4; DNA: TGTGCCAGCAGTTCGGGACAGGGGAATTACGAGCAGTACTTC; CDR3: CASSSGQGNYEQYF
D: TRBD1; size: NA; J: TRBJ2-1; V: TRBV19; DNA: TGTGCCAGTAGTATTGGGACAGGACTCAATGAGCAGTTCTTC; CDR3: CASSIGTGLNEQFF
D: TRBD2; size: NA; J: TRBJ2-1; V: TRBV19; DNA: TGTGCCAGTAGTATAGACCGCGGGAGGGCTTACAATGAGCAGTTCTTC; CDR3: CASSIDRGRAYNEQFF
D: TRBD1; size: NA; J: TRBJ2-1; V: TRBV30; DNA: TGTGCCTGGAGTGTTCTAGGGGACAGATTAAGCTCCTACAATGAGCAGTTCTTC; CDR3: CAWSVLGDRLSSYNEQFF
D: TRBD1; size: NA; J: TRBJ1-2; V: TRBV3-1/TRBV3-2; DNA: TGTGCCAGCAGCCAACTGACAGGGGTAGGCTACACCTTC; CDR3: CASSQLTGVGYTF
D: NA; size: NA; J: TRBJ2-7; V: TRBV5-8; DNA: TGTGCCAGCAGCTTGGGCCAGGGGCCCTACGAGCAGTACTTC; CDR3: CASSLGQGPYEQYF
D: TRBD2; size: NA; J: TRBJ2-3; V: TRBV27; DNA: TGTGCCAGCAGTTCCCCAGGACTAGCGGGAGTGTCAGATACGCAGTATTTT; CDR3: CASSSPGLAGVSDTQYF
D: NA; size: once; J: TRBJ1-1; V: TRBV5-1; DNA: TGCGCCAGCAGTTCGCTTCCTCTGGACTCCAACACTGAAGCTTTCTTT; CDR3: CASSSLPLDSNTEAFF
D: NA; size: NA; J: TRBJ1-2; V: TRBV30; DNA: TGTGCCTGGAGTTTTCAGTCGGGATTCTCTGGCTACACCTTC; CDR3: CAWSFQSGFSGYTF
D: NA; size: NA; J: TRBJ1-6; V: TRBV5-6; DNA: TGTGCCAGCAGCCTAAGAGGGACGCAGGGGTCCCTCCACTTT; CDR3: CASSLRGTQGSLHF
D: TRBD1; size: NA; J: TRBJ1-6; V: TRBV5-6; DNA: TGTGCCAGCAGACAAACACAGGGGGGATCACCCCTCCACTTT; CDR3: CASRQTQGGSPLHF
D: TRBD2; size: NA; J: TRBJ2-5; V: TRBV19; DNA: TGTGCCAGTAGCCTACGAGCGGGAGGGTCTACATCAGAGACCCAGTACTTC; CDR3: CASSLRAGGSTSETQYF
D: NA; size: NA; J: TRBJ1-3; V: TRBV12-3/TRBV12-4; DNA: TGTGCCAGCAGTTTCTCCCTTGGCAACACCATATATTTT; CDR3: CASSFSLGNTIYF
D: TRBD1; size: NA; J: TRBJ2-2; V: TRBV19; DNA: TGTGCCAGTAAAAGGGACGGGACAGTAAGAACCGGGGAGCTGTTTTTT; CDR3: CASKRDGTVRTGELFF
D: NA; size: NA; J: TRBJ1-6; V: TRBV4-1; DNA: TGCGCCAGCAGCCCCTACCCGGACTCAAATTCACCCCTCCACTTT; CDR3: CASSPYPDSNSPLHF
D: TRBD2; size: NA; J: TRBJ2-3; V: TRBV11-2; DNA: TGTGCCAGCAGCTTAGTGGCGGGAGGGTCCACAGATACGCAGTATTTT; CDR3: CASSLVAGGSTDTQYF
D: TRBD1; size: NA; J: TRBJ1-1; V: TRBV4-1; DNA: TGCGCCAGCAGCCACCGTCCCGGGACAGTTATGAACACTGAAGCTTTCTTT; CDR3: CASSHRPGTVMNTEAFF
D: NA; size: once; J: TRBJ2-7; V: TRBV5-1; DNA: TGCGCCAGCAGATCTGAGCAGGGCGGGCAGTACTTC; CDR3: CASRSEQGGQYF
D: NA; size: NA; J: TRBJ2-5; V: TRBV2; DNA: TGTGCCAGCAGTTTCGAAGAGACCCAGTACTTC; CDR3: CASSFEETQYF